This T cell receptor beta chain was profiled in a study of cytomegalovirus exposure and HLA in healthy donors. A multiplex PCR was run with 60 Vbeta primers and 13 Jbeta primers. TCRdb's table, derived via immunoSEQ multiplex PCR, lists solely in-frame clones and lacks some. The data show 130,000 or so clones, about four fifths seen once. Overall study findings and caveats: Investigators reported around 150 TCR beta chains as tied to cytomegalovirus.

Donors likely had unrecorded immune exposures despite being nominally healthy when sampled. Comment on this clone: Antigen unknown.

The CDR3 extends over 16 amino acids. Germline assignment: CDR1 SGDLS and CDR2 YYNGEE. Losses at the gene ends were 3 bases for V and 6 bases for J; bases not matched to a gene: 8. V gene TRBV9 combines with J gene TRBJ2-2, with 10 bases lining up with TRBD1. The sequenced material came from PBMCs. The sequence derives from a woman in her thirties or forties in good health and CMV-seronegative. CDR3 sequence: CASSGGTGDLAGELFF. The CDR3 coding sequence is TGTGCCAGCAGCGGTGGGACAGGGGATTTAGCCGGGGAGCTGTTTTTT.